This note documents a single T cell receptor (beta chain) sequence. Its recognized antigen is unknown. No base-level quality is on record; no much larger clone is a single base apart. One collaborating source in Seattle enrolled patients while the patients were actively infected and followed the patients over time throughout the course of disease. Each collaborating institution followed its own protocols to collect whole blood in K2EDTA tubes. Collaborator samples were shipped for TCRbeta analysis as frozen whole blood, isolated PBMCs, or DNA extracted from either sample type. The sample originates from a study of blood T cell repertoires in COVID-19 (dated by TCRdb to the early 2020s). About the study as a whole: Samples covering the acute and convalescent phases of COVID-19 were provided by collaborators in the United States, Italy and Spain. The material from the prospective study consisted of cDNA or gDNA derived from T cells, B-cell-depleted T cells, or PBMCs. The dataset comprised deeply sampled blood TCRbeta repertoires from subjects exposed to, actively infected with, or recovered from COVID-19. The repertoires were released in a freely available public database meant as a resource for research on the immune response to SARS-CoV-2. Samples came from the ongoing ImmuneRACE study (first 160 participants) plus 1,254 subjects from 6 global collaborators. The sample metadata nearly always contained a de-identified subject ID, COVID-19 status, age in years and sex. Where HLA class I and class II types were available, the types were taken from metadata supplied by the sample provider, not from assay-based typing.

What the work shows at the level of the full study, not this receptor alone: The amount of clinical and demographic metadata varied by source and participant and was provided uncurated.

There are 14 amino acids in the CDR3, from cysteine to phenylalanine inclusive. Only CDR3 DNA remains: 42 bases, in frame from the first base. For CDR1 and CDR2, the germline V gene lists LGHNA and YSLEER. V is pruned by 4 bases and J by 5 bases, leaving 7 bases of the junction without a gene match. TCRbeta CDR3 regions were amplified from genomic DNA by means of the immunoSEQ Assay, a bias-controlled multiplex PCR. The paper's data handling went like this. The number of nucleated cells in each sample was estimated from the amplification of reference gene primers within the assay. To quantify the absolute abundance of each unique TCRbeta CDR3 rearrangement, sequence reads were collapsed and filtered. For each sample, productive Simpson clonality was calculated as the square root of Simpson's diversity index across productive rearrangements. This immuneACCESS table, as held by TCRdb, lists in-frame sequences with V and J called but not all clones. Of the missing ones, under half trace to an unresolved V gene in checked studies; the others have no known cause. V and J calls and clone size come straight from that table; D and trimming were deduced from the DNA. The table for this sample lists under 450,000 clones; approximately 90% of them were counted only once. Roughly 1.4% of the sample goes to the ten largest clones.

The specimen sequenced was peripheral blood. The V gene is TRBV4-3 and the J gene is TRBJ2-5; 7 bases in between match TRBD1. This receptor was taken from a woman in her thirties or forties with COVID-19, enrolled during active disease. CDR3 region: CASSRDRVGETQYF. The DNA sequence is TGCGCCAGCAGCCGAGACAGGGTTGGTGAGACCCAGTACTTC.